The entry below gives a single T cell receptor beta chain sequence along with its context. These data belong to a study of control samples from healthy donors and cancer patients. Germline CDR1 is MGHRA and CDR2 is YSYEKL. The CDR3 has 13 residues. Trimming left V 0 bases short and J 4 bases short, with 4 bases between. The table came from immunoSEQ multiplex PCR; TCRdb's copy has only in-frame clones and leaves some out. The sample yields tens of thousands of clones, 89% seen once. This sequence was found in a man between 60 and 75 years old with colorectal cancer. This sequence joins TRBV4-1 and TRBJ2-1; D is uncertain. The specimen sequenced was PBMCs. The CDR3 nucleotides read TGCGCCAGCAGCCAAGAGTGGTACAATGAGCAGTTCTTC. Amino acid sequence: CASSQEWYNEQFF.